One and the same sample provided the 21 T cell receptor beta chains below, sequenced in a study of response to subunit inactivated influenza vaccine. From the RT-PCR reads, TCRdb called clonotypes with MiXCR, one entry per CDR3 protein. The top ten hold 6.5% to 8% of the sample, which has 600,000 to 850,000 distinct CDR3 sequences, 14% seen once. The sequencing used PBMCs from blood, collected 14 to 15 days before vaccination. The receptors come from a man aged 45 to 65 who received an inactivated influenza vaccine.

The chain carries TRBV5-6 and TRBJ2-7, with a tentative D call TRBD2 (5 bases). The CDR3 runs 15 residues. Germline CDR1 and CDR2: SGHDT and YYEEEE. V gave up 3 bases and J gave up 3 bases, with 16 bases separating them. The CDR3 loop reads CASSSTLGGFYEQYF. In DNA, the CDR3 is TGTGCCAGCAGCTCCACTCTCGGAGGCTTCTACGAGCAGTACTTC.

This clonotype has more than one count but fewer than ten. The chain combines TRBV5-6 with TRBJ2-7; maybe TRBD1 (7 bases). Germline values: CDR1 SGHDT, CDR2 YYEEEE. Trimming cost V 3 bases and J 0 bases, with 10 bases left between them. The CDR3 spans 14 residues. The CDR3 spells CASSSGGGSYEQYF. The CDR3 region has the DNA TGTGCCAGCAGCTCAGGGGGAGGCTCCTACGAGCAGTACTTC.

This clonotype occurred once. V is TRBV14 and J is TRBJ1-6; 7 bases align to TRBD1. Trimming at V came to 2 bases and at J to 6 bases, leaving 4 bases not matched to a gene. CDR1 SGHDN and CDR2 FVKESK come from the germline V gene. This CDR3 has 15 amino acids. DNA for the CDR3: TGTGCCAGCAGCCAACCCGGACAGGCTAATTCACCCCTCCACTTT. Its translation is CASSQPGQANSPLHF.

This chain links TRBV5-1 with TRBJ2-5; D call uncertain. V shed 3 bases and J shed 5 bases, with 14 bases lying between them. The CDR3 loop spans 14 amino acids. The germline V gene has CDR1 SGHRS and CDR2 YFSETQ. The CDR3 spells CASSSPRSEETQYF. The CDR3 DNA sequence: TGCGCCAGCAGCTCCCCCCGGAGTGAGGAGACCCAGTACTTC.

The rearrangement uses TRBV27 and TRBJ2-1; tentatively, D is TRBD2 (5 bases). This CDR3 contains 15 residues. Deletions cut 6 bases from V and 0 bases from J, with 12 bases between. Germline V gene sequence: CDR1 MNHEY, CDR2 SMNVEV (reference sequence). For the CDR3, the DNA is TGTGCCAGCAGATTAGGAGGACTCTCCTACAATGAGCAGTTCTTC. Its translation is CASRLGGLSYNEQFF.

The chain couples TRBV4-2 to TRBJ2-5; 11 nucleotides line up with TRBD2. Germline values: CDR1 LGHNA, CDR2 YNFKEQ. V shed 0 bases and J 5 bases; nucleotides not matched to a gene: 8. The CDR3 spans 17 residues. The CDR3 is CASSQEVSGGAVETQYF. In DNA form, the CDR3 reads TGTGCCAGCAGCCAAGAGGTTAGCGGGGGGGCCGTCGAGACCCAGTACTTC.

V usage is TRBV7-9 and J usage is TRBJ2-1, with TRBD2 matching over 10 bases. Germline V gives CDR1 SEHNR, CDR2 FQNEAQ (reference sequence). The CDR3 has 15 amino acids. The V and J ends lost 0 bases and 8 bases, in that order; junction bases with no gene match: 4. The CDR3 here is CASSLATSGKHEQFF. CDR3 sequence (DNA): TGTGCCAGCAGCTTAGCTACTAGCGGGAAACATGAGCAGTTCTTC.

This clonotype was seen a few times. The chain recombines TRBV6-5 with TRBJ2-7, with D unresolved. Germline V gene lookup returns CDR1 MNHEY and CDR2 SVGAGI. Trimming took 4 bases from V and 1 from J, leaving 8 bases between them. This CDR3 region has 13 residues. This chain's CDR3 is CASSWSESYEQYF. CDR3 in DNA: TGTGCCAGCAGTTGGAGCGAATCCTACGAGCAGTACTTC.

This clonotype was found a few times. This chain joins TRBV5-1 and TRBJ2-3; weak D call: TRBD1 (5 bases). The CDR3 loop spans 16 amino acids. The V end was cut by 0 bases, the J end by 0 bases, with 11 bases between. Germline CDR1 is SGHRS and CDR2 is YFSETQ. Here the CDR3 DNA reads TGCGCCAGCAGCTTGGAGGGGCCGCGTAGCACAGATACGCAGTATTTT. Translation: CASSLEGPRSTDTQYF.

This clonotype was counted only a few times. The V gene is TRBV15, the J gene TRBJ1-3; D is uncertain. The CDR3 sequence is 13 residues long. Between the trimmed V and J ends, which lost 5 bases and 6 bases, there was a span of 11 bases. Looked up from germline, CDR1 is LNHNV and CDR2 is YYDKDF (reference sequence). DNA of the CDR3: TGTGCCACCAGCGTCCGGCTGGAAAACACCATATATTTT. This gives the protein CATSVRLENTIYF.

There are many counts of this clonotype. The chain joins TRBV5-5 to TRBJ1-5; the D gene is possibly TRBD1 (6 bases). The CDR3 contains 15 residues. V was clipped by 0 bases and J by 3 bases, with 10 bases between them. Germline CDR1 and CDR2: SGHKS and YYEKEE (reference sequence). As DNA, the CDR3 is TGTGCCAGCAGCTTGGCTGGACAGCACAATCAGCCCCAGCATTTT. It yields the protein CASSLAGQHNQPQHF. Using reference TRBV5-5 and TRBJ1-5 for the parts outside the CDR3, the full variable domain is DAGVTQSPTHLIKTRGQQVTLRCSPISGHKSVSWYQQVLGQGPQFIFQYYEKEERGRGNFPDRFSARQFPNYSSELNVNALLLGDSALYLCASSLAGQHNQPQHFGDGTRLSIL.

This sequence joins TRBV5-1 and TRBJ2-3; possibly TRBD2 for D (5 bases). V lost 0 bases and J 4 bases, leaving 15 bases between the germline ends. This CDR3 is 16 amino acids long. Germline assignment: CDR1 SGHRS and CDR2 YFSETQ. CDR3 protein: CASSLEASLVADTQYF. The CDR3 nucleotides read TGCGCCAGCAGCTTGGAGGCTAGCTTGGTGGCAGATACGCAGTATTTT.

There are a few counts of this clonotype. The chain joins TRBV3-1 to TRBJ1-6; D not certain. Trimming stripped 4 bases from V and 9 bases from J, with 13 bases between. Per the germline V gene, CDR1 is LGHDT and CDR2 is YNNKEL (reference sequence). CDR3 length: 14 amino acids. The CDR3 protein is CASSPGRVCSPLHF. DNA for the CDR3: TGTGCCAGCAGCCCCGGTAGGGTCTGTTCACCCCTCCACTTT. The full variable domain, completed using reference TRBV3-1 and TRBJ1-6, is DTAVSQTPKYLVTQMGNDKSIKCEQNLGHDTMYWYKQDSKKFLKIMFSYNNKELIINETVPNRFSPKSPDKAHLNLHINSLELGDSAVYFCASSPGRVCSPLHFGNGTRLTVT.

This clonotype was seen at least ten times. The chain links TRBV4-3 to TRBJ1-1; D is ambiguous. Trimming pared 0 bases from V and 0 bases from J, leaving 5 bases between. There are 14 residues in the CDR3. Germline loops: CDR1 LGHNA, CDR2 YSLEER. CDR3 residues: CASSQDLLNTEAFF. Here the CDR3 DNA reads TGCGCCAGCAGCCAAGATTTACTGAACACTGAAGCTTTCTTT.

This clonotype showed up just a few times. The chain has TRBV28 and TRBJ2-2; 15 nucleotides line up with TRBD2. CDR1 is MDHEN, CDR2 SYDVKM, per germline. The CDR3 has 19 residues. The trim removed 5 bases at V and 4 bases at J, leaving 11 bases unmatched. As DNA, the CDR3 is TGTGCCAGCAGTACCTTCGGACTAGCGGGGGGGCCAGGCACCGGGGAGCTGTTTTTT. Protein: CASSTFGLAGGPGTGELFF.

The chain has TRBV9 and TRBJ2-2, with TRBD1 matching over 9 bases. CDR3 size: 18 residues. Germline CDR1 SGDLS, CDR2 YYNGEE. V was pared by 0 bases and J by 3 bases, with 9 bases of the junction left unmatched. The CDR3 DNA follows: TGTGCCAGCAGCGTAGTTGGAACCGGGACAGGGCACACCGGGGAGCTGTTTTTT. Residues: CASSVVGTGTGHTGELFF.

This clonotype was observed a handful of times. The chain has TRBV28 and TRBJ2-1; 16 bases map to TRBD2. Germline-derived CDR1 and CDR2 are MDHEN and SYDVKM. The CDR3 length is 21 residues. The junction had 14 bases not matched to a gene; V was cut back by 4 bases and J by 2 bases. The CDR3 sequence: CASSSPTGTSGGAMAYNEQFF. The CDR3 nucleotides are TGTGCCAGCAGTTCACCTACAGGGACTAGCGGGGGGGCCATGGCCTACAATGAGCAGTTCTTC. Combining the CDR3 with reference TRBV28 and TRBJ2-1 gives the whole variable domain DVKVTQSSRYLVKRTGEKVFLECVQDMDHENMFWYRQDPGLGLRLIYFSYDVKMKEKGDIPEGYSVSREKKERFSLILESASTNQTSMYLCASSSPTGTSGGAMAYNEQFFGPGTRLTVL.

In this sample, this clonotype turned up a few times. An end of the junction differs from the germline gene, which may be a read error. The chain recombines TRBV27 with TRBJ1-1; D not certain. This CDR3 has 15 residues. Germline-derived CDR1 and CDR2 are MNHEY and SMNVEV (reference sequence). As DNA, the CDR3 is TGCACCAGCACCCAGCCTCCTTTCATGAACACTGAAGCTTTCTTT. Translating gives CTSTQPPFMNTEAFF.

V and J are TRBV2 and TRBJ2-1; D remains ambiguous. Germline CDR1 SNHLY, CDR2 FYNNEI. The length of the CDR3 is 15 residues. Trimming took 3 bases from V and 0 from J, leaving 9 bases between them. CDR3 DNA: TGTGCCAGCAGTGAGCCGGCAAGCTCCTACAATGAGCAGTTCTTC. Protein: CASSEPASSYNEQFF.

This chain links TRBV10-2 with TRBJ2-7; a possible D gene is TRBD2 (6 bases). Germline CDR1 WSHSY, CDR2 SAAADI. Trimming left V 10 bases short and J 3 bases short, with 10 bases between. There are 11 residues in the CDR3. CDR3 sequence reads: CATTTSYEQYF. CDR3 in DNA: TGCGCCACGACGACTAGCTACGAGCAGTACTTC.

The DNA of the CDR3 is TGTGCCAGCATCCACAGAATTCGCGCTGAAGCTTTCTTT. Encoded protein: CASIHRIRAEAFF. V and J are TRBV6-4 and TRBJ1-1; no clear D. Trimming removed 7 bases at V and 6 bases at J, with 15 bases between. Germline CDR1 MRHNA, CDR2 SNTAGT. The CDR3 spans 13 residues.